This TCR beta chain was identified in a study of CD8+CD57+ T cells in acquired aplastic anemia (dated by TCRdb to the late 2010s). In the study overall: A mean of approximately 3 ug of DNA, ranging from roughly 0.19 to 27.4 ug, was extracted from sorted CD4+ and CD8+ cells. A CD8+CD57+ expansion meant a frequency higher than the mean frequency seen in healthy subjects. Overall study results and their limits: CD8+ Simpson's diversity did not differ significantly between patients and healthy controls (P=0.060). Although 25 to 30 CD8+ CDR3 sequences were shared by patients and controls, these sequences appeared highly expressed in patients and within the immunodominant clones of patients.

Profiling of TCR beta VDJ combinations and CDR3 sequences used genomic DNA as the template. An Illumina HiSeq 2000 was the platform used for TCR repertoire sequencing. The study's processing was this. TRBV/TRBJ rearrangement plots, CDR3 size and DJ length profiles, and Simpson's diversity index were used to evaluate the repertoires. The most abundant DNA sequence in the deep sequencing data was taken as the immunodominant clone. CDR3 amino acid sequences were checked for sharing across subjects and were also compared against the VDJdb database and published repertoires. TCRdb itself trimmed the public reads at Q25 with fastp, ran MiXCR and retained productive beta chains. CDR3 protein duplicates are merged, each entry listing the most common genes and DNA. These V and J calls derive from TCRdb rather than the authors' analysis. A total of under 350,000 distinct CDR3 sequences appear in this sample, 56% of them only once. The ten largest clonotypes hold 1.3% of the sample.

Regarding this clonotype: Its recognized antigen is unknown. No quality values exist for individual bases; no much larger clone is one base distant.

Patients chosen for sequencing had shown expansion of CD8+CD57+ cells by flow cytometry. Every patient had a diagnosis of severe acquired aplastic anemia based on International Study of Aplastic Anemia and Agranulocytosis and Camitta criteria. At the time blood was sampled, none of the patients had received any therapy. In this study, sorted CD4+ and CD8+ T cells from the blood of healthy subjects and of severe aplastic anemia patients had their TCR repertoires deep-sequenced. Patients were enrolled under clinicaltrials.gov protocols 00001620, 01623167, 00001397, 00071045, 00081523 and 00961064 in the USA. Ficoll-Paque density gradient centrifugation was used to isolate peripheral blood mononuclear cells. Before DNA was extracted, CD4+ and CD8+ T cells were sorted using either FACS or magnetic beads. Ends trimmed: V by 0 bases, J by 6 bases; bases unmatched to a gene: 6. From a lookup of the germline V gene, CDR1 and CDR2 are SGHRS and YFSETQ. The CDR3 runs 14 residues from the cysteine to the phenylalanine. Only CDR3 DNA remains: 42 bases, in frame from the first base.

The V gene is TRBV5-1 and the J gene is TRBJ2-7, with TRBD1 identical over 7 junction bases. This sequence was found in a human donor with aplastic anemia. The specimen was sorted CD4+, CD8+, or CD8+CD57+ T cells (not recorded which) from PBMCs. The DNA is as follows: TGCGCCAGCAGCTTGGGAGGGGGCGCGGGCGAGCAGTACTTC. This is translated as CASSLGGGAGEQYF. Reference TRBV5-1 and TRBJ2-7 proteins supply the regions before and after the CDR3; the full variable domain is: KAGVTQTPRYLIKTRGQQVTLSCSPISGHRSVSWYQQTPGQGLQFLFEYFSETQRNKGNFPGRFSGRQFSNSRSEMNVSTLELGDSALYLCASSLGGGAGEQYFGPGTRLTVT.